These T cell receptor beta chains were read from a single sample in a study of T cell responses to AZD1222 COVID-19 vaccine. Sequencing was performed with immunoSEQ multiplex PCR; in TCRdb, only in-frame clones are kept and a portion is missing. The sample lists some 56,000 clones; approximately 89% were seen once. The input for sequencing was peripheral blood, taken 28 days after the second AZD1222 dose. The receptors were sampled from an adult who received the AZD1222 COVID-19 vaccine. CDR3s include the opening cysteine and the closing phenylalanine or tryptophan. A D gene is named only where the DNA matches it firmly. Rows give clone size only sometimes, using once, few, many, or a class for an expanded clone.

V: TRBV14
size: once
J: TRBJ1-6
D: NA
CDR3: CASSSGIGRGGDFFNSPLHF
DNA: TGTGCCAGCAGCTCCGGTATCGGTCGGGGGGGCGACTTTTTTAATTCACCCCTCCACTTT

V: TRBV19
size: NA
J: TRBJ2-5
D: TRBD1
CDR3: CASSLGQGVFGTQYF
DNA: TGTGCCAGTAGTCTCGGACAGGGGGTATTTGGGACCCAGTACTTC

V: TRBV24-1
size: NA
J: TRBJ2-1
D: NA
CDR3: CATSDFPYNEQFF
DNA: TGTGCCACCAGTGATTTCCCTTACAATGAGCAGTTCTTC

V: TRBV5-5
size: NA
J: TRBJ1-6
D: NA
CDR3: CASSFDRHNNSPLHF
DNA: TGTGCCAGCAGCTTTGACAGGCACAATAATTCACCCCTCCACTTT

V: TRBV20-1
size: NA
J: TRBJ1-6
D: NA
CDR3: CSASGGTGSPLHF
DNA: TGCAGTGCTAGTGGGGGGACGGGGTCACCCCTCCACTTT

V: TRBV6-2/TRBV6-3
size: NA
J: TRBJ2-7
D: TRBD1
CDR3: CASSNRGRRDEQYF
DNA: TGTGCCAGCAGTAACAGGGGGCGCAGGGACGAGCAGTACTTC

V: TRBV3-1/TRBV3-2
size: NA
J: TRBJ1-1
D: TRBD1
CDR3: CASSPRVGGGRAGMNTEAFF
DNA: TGTGCCAGCAGCCCCCGGGTCGGAGGGGGCAGGGCCGGCATGAACACTGAAGCTTTCTTT

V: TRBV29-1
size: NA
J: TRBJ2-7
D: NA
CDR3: CSVELEGARGYEQYF
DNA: TGCAGCGTTGAGTTGGAGGGGGCGAGGGGCTACGAGCAGTACTTC

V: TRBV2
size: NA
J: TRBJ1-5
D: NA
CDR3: CASSGSGGGQPQHF
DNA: TGTGCCAGCAGTGGGTCCGGGGGGGGTCAGCCCCAGCATTTT

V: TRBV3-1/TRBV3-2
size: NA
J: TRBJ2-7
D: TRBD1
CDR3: CASSQQGVGQYF
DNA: TGTGCCAGCAGCCAACAGGGGGTCGGGCAGTACTTC

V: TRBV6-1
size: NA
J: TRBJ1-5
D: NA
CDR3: CASSVGAGRSNQPQHF
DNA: TGTGCCAGCAGTGTTGGGGCGGGGCGAAGCAATCAGCCCCAGCATTTT

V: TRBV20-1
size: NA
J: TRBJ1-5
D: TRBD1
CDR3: CSASRGTGSNQPQHF
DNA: TGCAGTGCTAGTCGAGGGACAGGGTCTAATCAGCCCCAGCATTTT

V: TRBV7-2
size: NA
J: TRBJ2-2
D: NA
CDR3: CASLWVAGSDTGELFF
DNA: TGTGCCTCCCTGTGGGTGGCAGGGTCGGACACCGGGGAGCTGTTTTTT

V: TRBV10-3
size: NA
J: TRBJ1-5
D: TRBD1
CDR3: CAISESRVGTGGNQPQHF
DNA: TGTGCCATCAGTGAGTCGAGAGTGGGGACAGGGGGCAATCAGCCCCAGCATTTT

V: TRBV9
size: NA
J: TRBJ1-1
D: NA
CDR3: CASNTREGNTEAFF
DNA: TGTGCCAGTAATACGCGGGAGGGGAACACTGAAGCTTTCTTT

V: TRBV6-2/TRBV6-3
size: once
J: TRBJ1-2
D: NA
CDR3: CASSYPKGHHYGYTF
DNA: TGTGCCAGCAGTTACCCAAAGGGACATCACTATGGCTACACCTTC

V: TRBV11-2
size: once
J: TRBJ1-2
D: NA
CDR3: CASSLNGGGGQYYGYTF
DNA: TGTGCCAGCAGCTTAAATGGTGGCGGGGGGCAGTACTATGGCTACACCTTC

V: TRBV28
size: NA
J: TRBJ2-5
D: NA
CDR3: CASNQIQETQYF
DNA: TGTGCCAGCAACCAAATTCAAGAGACCCAGTACTTC

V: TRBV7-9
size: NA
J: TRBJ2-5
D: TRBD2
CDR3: CASSLLAGEEETQYF
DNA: TGTGCCAGCAGCTTACTAGCGGGAGAAGAAGAGACCCAGTACTTC

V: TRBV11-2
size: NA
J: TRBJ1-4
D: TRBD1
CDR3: CASRETGYEKLFF
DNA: TGTGCCAGCAGGGAGACAGGGTATGAAAAACTGTTTTTT

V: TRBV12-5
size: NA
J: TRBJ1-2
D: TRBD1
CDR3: CASGLVLTGGPNYGYTF
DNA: TGTGCTAGTGGTTTGGTCCTCACAGGGGGTCCTAACTATGGCTACACCTTC

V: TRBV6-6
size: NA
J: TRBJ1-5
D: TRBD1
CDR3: CASSQGTGNQPQHF
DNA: TGTGCCAGCAGCCAGGGGACAGGCAATCAGCCCCAGCATTTT

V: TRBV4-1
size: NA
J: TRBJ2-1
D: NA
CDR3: CASSQSLGVSSYNEQFF
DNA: TGCGCCAGCAGCCAATCTCTGGGGGTAAGCTCCTACAATGAGCAGTTCTTC

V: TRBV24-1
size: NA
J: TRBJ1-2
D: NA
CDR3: CATSEGGAGYTF
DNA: TGTGCCACCAGTGAGGGGGGAGCTGGCTACACCTTC

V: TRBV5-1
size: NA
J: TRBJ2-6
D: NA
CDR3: CASSFYTGANVLTF
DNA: TGCGCCAGCAGCTTCTACACTGGGGCCAACGTCCTGACTTTC

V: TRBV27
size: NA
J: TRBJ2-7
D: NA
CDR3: CASTGGYEQYF
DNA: TGTGCCAGCACCGGGGGCTACGAGCAGTACTTC

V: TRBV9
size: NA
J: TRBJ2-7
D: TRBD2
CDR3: CASSVGGTSSYEQYF
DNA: TGTGCCAGCAGCGTAGGTGGGACTAGCAGCTACGAGCAGTACTTC

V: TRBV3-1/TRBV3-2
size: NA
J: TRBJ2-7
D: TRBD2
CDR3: CASSQGTSAYEQYF
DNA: TGTGCCAGCAGCCAAGGGACTAGCGCCTACGAGCAGTACTTC

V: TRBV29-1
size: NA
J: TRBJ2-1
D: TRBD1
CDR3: CSVGTGGLTYNEQFF
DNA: TGCAGCGTTGGGACAGGGGGCTTAACCTACAATGAGCAGTTCTTC

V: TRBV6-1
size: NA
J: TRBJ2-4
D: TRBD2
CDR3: CASSEASGSSKNIQYF
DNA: TGTGCCAGCAGTGAGGCAAGCGGGAGTTCCAAAAACATTCAGTACTTC

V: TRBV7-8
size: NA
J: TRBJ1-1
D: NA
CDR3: CASSLERTEAFF
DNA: TGTGCCAGCAGCTTAGAAAGGACGGAAGCTTTCTTT

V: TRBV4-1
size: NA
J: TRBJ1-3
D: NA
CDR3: CASNLEAAGNTIYF
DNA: TGCGCCAGCAACCTGGAGGCAGCCGGAAACACCATATATTTT

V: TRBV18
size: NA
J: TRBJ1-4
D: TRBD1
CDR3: CASSGGQVPPEKLFF
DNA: TGTGCCAGCTCAGGCGGACAGGTGCCGCCCGAAAAACTGTTTTTT

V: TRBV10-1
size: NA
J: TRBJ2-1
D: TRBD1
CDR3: CASSEALGTGSNEQFF
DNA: TGCGCCAGCAGCGAGGCCCTCGGGACAGGGAGCAATGAGCAGTTCTTC

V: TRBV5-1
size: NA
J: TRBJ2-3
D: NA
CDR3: CASSGDKEYTDTQYF
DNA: TGCGCCAGCAGCGGGGACAAAGAATACACAGATACGCAGTATTTT

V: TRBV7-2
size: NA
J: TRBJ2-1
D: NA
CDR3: CASRGPPGYNEQFF
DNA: TGTGCCAGCAGGGGCCCTCCCGGTTACAATGAGCAGTTCTTC